The 32 T cell receptor beta chains presented below share a single source sample, sequenced in a study of human T cells and chemical hapten exposure. Time point noted: pre-sensitization, week 0. The treatment is: therapeutic diphenylcyclopropenone sensitization with weekly scalp DPC. MiXCR, run by TCRdb on the RACE reads, gives a single entry per CDR3 protein. The sample yields fewer than 140,000 distinct CDR3 sequences, around 12% seen once. Source: whole blood, taken in connection with sensitization to the hapten diphenylcyclopropenone (DPC). The receptor source for this set is a woman aged 45 to 65 with alopecia areata. Some clones in this sample may be carry-over from other donors' samples.

This sequence joins TRBV20-1 and TRBJ2-7; 11 nucleotides match TRBD2. V trimming: 6 bases; J trimming: 5 bases; junction bases outside the gene matches: 6. Germline V gene sequence: CDR1 DFQATT, CDR2 SNEGSKA (reference sequence). The CDR3 consists of 13 residues. The CDR3 bases are TGCAGTGCAGCTAGCGGGAGGACCAACGAGCAGTACTTC. It codes for CSAASGRTNEQYF.

The chain recombines TRBV10-3 with TRBJ2-3, with D unresolved. CDR3 size: 13 residues. The V end lost 10 bases, the J end lost 3 bases, and 14 bases lay between the germline ends. The germline gives CDR1 ENHRY, CDR2 SYGVKD. CDR3 sequence reads: CATEQEGTDTQYF. As DNA, the CDR3 is TGTGCCACCGAACAAGAAGGTACAGATACGCAGTATTTT.

Only a few counts were recorded for this clonotype. V gene TRBV28 combines with J gene TRBJ1-5; D unclear. This CDR3 region has 14 residues. Trimming left V 1 base short and J 10 bases short, with 14 bases between. Germline V gives CDR1 MDHEN, CDR2 SYDVKM. The CDR3 here is CASSLLPGGRPQHF. For the CDR3, the DNA is TGTGCCAGCAGTTTATTACCGGGAGGGCGCCCCCAGCATTTT.

This clonotype was picked up a small number of times. J is TRBJ2-1 and V is TRBV27; either TRBD1 or TRBD2 may fit D (5 bases each). V dropped 3 bases and J dropped 5 bases, with 11 bases sitting between them. Germline-derived CDR1 and CDR2 are MNHEY and SMNVEV (reference sequence). The CDR3 spans 14 residues. This chain's CDR3 is CASSFRDRNNEQFF. CDR3 coding DNA: TGTGCCAGCAGTTTCCGGGACCGAAACAATGAGCAGTTCTTC.

This clonotype has ten or more counts. The genes are TRBV2 and TRBJ1-5; tentatively, D is TRBD1 (5 bases). This CDR3 is built from 15 residues. CDR1 is SNHLY, CDR2 FYNNEI, per germline. V lost 4 bases and J lost 2, with 12 bases in between. The CDR3 region is CASSAQGGGNQPQHF. CDR3 bases: TGTGCCAGCAGTGCCCAGGGAGGGGGCAATCAGCCCCAGCATTTT. Combining the CDR3 with reference TRBV2 and TRBJ1-5 gives the whole variable domain EPEVTQTPSHQVTQMGQEVILRCVPISNHLYFYWYRQILGQKVEFLVSFYNNEISEKSEIFDDQFSVERPDGSNFTLKIRSTKLEDSAMYFCASSAQGGGNQPQHFGDGTRLSIL.

This clonotype came up a few times. This chain connects TRBV2 to TRBJ2-2; 7 positions agree with TRBD1. The CDR3 consists of 12 residues. J gave up 10 bases and V 4 bases, and 3 bases lay outside the gene matches. CDR1 SNHLY and CDR2 FYNNEI come from the germline V gene. This CDR3 reads CASSGTGSELFF. The CDR3 nucleotides are TGTGCCAGCAGTGGGACAGGCTCGGAGCTGTTTTTT.

This clonotype occurred a few times. The chain uses TRBV5-1 and TRBJ2-5, with a weak D call TRBD2 (6 bases). The CDR3 loop spans 13 amino acids. The V and J ends lost 2 bases and 5 bases respectively, with 10 bases between them. CDR1 and CDR2 from the germline V gene are SGHRS and YFSETQ. CDR3 nucleotides: TGCGCCAGCAGCTTTGCAGGAGGGGAGACCCAGTACTTC. It encodes CASSFAGGETQYF. The variable domain in full, with the rest retrieved from reference TRBV5-1 and TRBJ2-5, is KAGVTQTPRYLIKTRGQQVTLSCSPISGHRSVSWYQQTPGQGLQFLFEYFSETQRNKGNFPGRFSGRQFSNSRSEMNVSTLELGDSALYLCASSFAGGETQYFGPGTRLLVL.

This clonotype occurred many times. The chain uses TRBV29-1 and TRBJ1-2; D unresolved. Trimming took 5 bases from V and 0 from J, leaving 7 bases between them. The CDR3 is made up of 12 amino acids. Germline V CDR1 and CDR2: SQVTM, ANQGSEA. This CDR3 is CSVSGTNYGYTF. In nucleotides, the CDR3 is TGCAGCGTTTCTGGGACTAACTATGGCTACACCTTC.

The chain couples TRBV5-4 to TRBJ2-2, with D hard to call. Germline V lookup: CDR1 SGHNT, CDR2 YYREEE (reference sequence). The CDR3 loop spans 13 amino acids. V lost 6 bases, J lost 3 bases, and 9 bases lay in between. CDR3 in DNA: TGTGCCAGCACCCAGGATTACACCGGGGAGCTGTTTTTT. This sequence encodes CASTQDYTGELFF.

V gene TRBV12-3 or TRBV12-4 combines with J gene TRBJ2-7; unclear D gene. Trimming took 3 bases from V and 7 from J, leaving 13 bases between them. This CDR3 contains 13 residues. DNA for the CDR3: TGTGCCAGCAGTTTGTCGCAGGAGTGGGAGCAGTACTTC. Protein product: CASSLSQEWEQYF.

This clonotype came up many times. The V gene is TRBV11-1, the J gene TRBJ2-3; D gene ambiguous. The germline V gene encodes CDR1 SGHAT and CDR2 FQDESV (reference sequence). Trimming removed 6 bases at V and 3 bases at J, with 7 bases between. The CDR3 sequence is 12 residues long. CDR3: CASSSNTDTQYF. The CDR3 nucleotides read TGTGCCAGCAGTTCCAATACAGATACGCAGTATTTT.

In its sample, this clonotype was seen a few times. The chain employs TRBV12-3 or TRBV12-4 and TRBJ1-1; D remains unclear. CDR3 length: 17 residues. With 3 bases removed from V and 4 bases from J, the gap between germline ends came to 21 bases. CDR3 DNA: TGTGCCAGCAGTTTCTTTGGTCTTGGGGTGATGGCCACTGAAGCTTTCTTT. Translating it yields CASSFFGLGVMATEAFF.

This clonotype has at least ten counts. This chain connects TRBV7-9 to TRBJ1-1, with a tentative D call TRBD1 (6 bases). Germline CDR1 reads SEHNR; CDR2 reads FQNEAQ (reference sequence). The V gene lost 3 bases and the J gene lost 4 bases, with 15 bases spanning the gap. CDR3 length: 15 amino acids. CDR3 in DNA: TGTGCCAGCAGCTTGGGGGGCCACTTGGGCACTGAAGCTTTCTTT. Protein sequence: CASSLGGHLGTEAFF.

CDR3 nucleotide sequence: TGCAGCGTTCTAGCGGGAAGCACAGATACGCAGTATTTT. Translating it yields CSVLAGSTDTQYF. The V and J genes are TRBV29-1 and TRBJ2-3, with TRBD2 matching over 9 bases. Germline V gives CDR1 SQVTM, CDR2 ANQGSEA. V lost 5 bases to trimming and J lost 0 bases; unmatched junction nucleotides: 0. CDR3 length: 13 residues.

This clonotype was detected a few times. V gene TRBV7-9 combines with J gene TRBJ1-4, with D possibly matching TRBD1 (6 bases). This CDR3 region has 14 residues. Germline CDR1 and CDR2: SEHNR and FQNEAQ (reference sequence). V was pared by 5 bases and J by 7 bases, with 14 bases between. The CDR3: CASSHHRAGEKLFF. CDR3 coding DNA: TGTGCCAGCAGCCACCACAGGGCGGGTGAAAAACTGTTTTTT.

This clonotype was counted a few times. The rearrangement uses TRBV25-1 and TRBJ2-1, with D perhaps TRBD1 or TRBD2 (6 bases each). Trimming took 6 bases from V and 7 from J, leaving 13 bases between them. The CDR3 contains 13 residues. Germline V gene lookup returns CDR1 MGHDK and CDR2 SYGVNS. The CDR3 nucleotides read TGTGCCAGCAGGGTGGGGGGCTGGAATGAGCAGTTCTTC. Amino acid sequence: CASRVGGWNEQFF.

The CDR3 nucleotides are TGTGCCAGCAGCTTAGATCGAAGGGCCTTCGAAGCTTTCTTT. It encodes CASSLDRRAFEAFF. The chain uses TRBV11-2 and TRBJ1-1, with D uncertain. The CDR3 runs 14 residues. Trimming took off 0 bases at V and 8 bases at J, with 13 bases between the two ends. Germline CDR1 is SGHAT and CDR2 is FQNNGV.

This clonotype appeared a few times. V is TRBV5-4 and J is TRBJ2-3; 8 bases agree with TRBD2. J was trimmed by 5 bases and V by 0 bases; bases with no gene match: 5. From germline, CDR1 is SGHNT and CDR2 YYREEE (reference sequence). The CDR3 sequence is 15 residues long. CDR3 DNA: TGTGCCAGCAGCTTGGTGACGGGGGGGCTAGATACGCAGTATTTT. Protein sequence: CASSLVTGGLDTQYF.

The sample holds a few counts of this clonotype. The rearrangement joins TRBV7-2 to TRBJ1-5; 8 nucleotides match TRBD1. Germline trimming cut 1 base from V and 6 bases from J; bases unmatched to any gene: 11. From germline, CDR1 is SGHTA and CDR2 FQGNSA. The CDR3 extends over 17 amino acids. CDR3 loop: CASSLGQGATLSQPQHF. The CDR3 DNA sequence: TGTGCCAGCAGCTTAGGGCAGGGGGCAACGCTAAGTCAGCCCCAGCATTTT.

A few counts support this clonotype. The chain carries TRBV6-1 and TRBJ1-1; no clear D gene. The V gene lost 1 base and the J gene lost 5 bases, with 14 bases spanning the gap. The CDR3 covers 15 residues. CDR1 and CDR2 (germline): MNHNS, SASEGT. The CDR3 sequence: CASSEEPTGRTEAFF. CDR3 sequence (DNA): TGTGCCAGCAGTGAAGAGCCGACGGGGAGGACTGAAGCTTTCTTT.

This clonotype has just a few counts. The chain recombines TRBV28 with TRBJ2-3, with D maybe TRBD1 (6 bases). Germline CDR1 is MDHEN and CDR2 is SYDVKM. Deletions cut 2 bases from V and 0 bases from J, with 9 bases between. The CDR3 is made up of 15 amino acids. The CDR3 nucleotides read TGTGCCAGCAGTTTAATGGACAGTAGCACAGATACGCAGTATTTT. As protein: CASSLMDSSTDTQYF.

V is TRBV9 and J is TRBJ1-5, with D unclear. The V end lost 3 bases, the J end lost 5 bases, and 9 bases lay between the germline ends. This CDR3 is 13 amino acids long. CDR1 and CDR2 (germline): SGDLS, YYNGEE. The CDR3 region is CASSADPDQPQHF. CDR3 sequence (DNA): TGTGCCAGCAGCGCAGATCCGGATCAGCCCCAGCATTTT.

This clonotype has a count of ten or more. The rearrangement joins TRBV5-5 to TRBJ1-2; TRBD1 is a possible D gene (6 bases). CDR1 SGHKS and CDR2 YYEKEE come from the germline V gene (reference sequence). The CDR3 is made up of 14 amino acids. V lost 1 base, J lost 6 bases, and 13 bases lay in between. The CDR3 sequence is CASSLHQGLDGYTF. CDR3 DNA sequence: TGTGCCAGCAGCTTGCATCAGGGGCTGGATGGCTACACCTTC.

This clonotype was seen repeatedly, ten times or more. This chain connects TRBV29-1 to TRBJ2-7; 7 positions match TRBD1. The CDR3 has 13 residues. Trimming at V came to 7 bases and at J to 7 bases, leaving 13 bases not matched to a gene. Germline loops: CDR1 SQVTM, CDR2 ANQGSEA. CDR3 protein: CSGITDRSSEQYF. The CDR3 DNA reads as TGCAGCGGAATCACGGACAGGTCCTCTGAGCAGTACTTC.

This clonotype was observed a handful of times. The V call is TRBV11-3, the J call TRBJ2-7, with 7 bases identical to TRBD1. The V gene's germline CDR1 is SGHNT and CDR2 YENEEA. J lost 5 bases, V lost 1 base, and 5 bases had no gene match. This CDR3 has 14 residues. CDR3 bases: TGTGCCAGCAGCTTAGGTGGGACAGCGAACGAGCAGTACTTC. Encoded protein: CASSLGGTANEQYF. The entire variable domain, with the rest obtained from reference TRBV11-3 and TRBJ2-7, is as follows: EAGVVQSPRYKIIEKKQPVAFWCNPISGHNTLYWYLQNLGQGPELLIRYENEEAVDDSQLPKDRFSAERLKGVDSTLKIQPAELGDSAVYLCASSLGGTANEQYFGPGTRLTVT.

This chain joins TRBV7-2 and TRBJ2-2; TRBD2 aligns across 10 bases. V lost 5 bases to trimming and J lost 1 base; unmatched junction nucleotides: 4. Germline lookup yields CDR1 SGHTA and CDR2 FQGNSA. This CDR3 comprises 16 residues. CDR3 amino acids: CASSRRLAGNTGELFF. CDR3 in DNA: TGTGCCAGCAGCCGACGACTAGCGGGGAACACCGGGGAGCTGTTTTTT.

The chain links TRBV6-5 to TRBJ2-2; D unclear. The V gene's germline CDR1 is MNHEY and CDR2 SVGAGI. The CDR3 has 12 amino acids. The V end lost 6 bases, the J end lost 2 bases, and 4 bases lay between the germline ends. The CDR3 region has the DNA TGTGCCAGCAGCACTAACACCGGGGAGCTGTTTTTT. This codes for CASSTNTGELFF.

The V call is TRBV10-3, the J call TRBJ1-1; no reliable D call. Trimming pared 6 bases from V and 1 base from J, leaving 3 bases between. There are 11 residues in the CDR3. The germline V gene has CDR1 ENHRY and CDR2 SYGVKD. DNA for the CDR3: TGTGCCATCAGGGGGAACACTGAAGCTTTCTTT. This translates into CAIRGNTEAFF.

The chain couples TRBV5-6 to TRBJ2-2; D ambiguous. Germline V gene data show CDR1 as SGHDT and CDR2 as YYEEEE. The CDR3 loop spans 15 amino acids. Trimming removed 0 bases at V and 1 base at J, with 7 bases between. The CDR3 here is CASSLALKNTGELFF. CDR3 nucleotides: TGTGCCAGCAGCTTGGCACTAAAGAACACCGGGGAGCTGTTTTTT.

The table lists this clonotype with a few counts. This sequence joins TRBV21-1 and TRBJ2-6; the D call TRBD1 from the table was never checked on the DNA. TRBV21-1 is a recognized pseudogene. The CDR3 has 20 residues. CDR3: CASSSRCRDRESSGANVLTF. The DNA for the CDR3 is TGTGCCAGCAGCAGCCGCTGCCGGGACAGGGAAAGCTCTGGGGCCAACGTCCTGACTTTC.

This chain uses TRBV20-1 with TRBJ2-1; 8 nucleotides agree with TRBD2. Unmatched junction bases numbered 16, after V lost 6 bases and J lost 6 bases. This CDR3 region has 16 residues. Germline V gene lookup returns CDR1 DFQATT and CDR2 SNEGSKA (reference sequence). CDR3 sequence reads: CSATLAGSPYLNEQFF. The CDR3 coding sequence is TGCAGTGCGACATTAGCGGGATCCCCTTATCTCAATGAGCAGTTCTTC.

V and J are TRBV12-3 or TRBV12-4 and TRBJ2-3; D unclear. V lost 3 bases to trimming and J lost 6 bases, with 16 bases between them. The CDR3 runs 15 residues. CDR3 region: CASSFQPLYGDTQYF. CDR3 in DNA: TGTGCCAGCAGTTTTCAGCCACTGTACGGTGATACGCAGTATTTT.